Listed here are 3 T cell receptor beta chains from one sample, sequenced in a study of vaccination and CD4 T cells after COVID-19. Time point meaning: late sampling 161 to 241 days after vaccination in three convalescent patients. TCRdb called the PCR reads again in MiXCR, with one record for every CDR3 protein. This sample has 25,000 to 30,000 distinct CDR3 sequences, with roughly 50% found just once. The material was CD4+ T cells from blood, obtained about 7 months after SARS-CoV-2 vaccination. The receptors come from a human donor who had recovered from COVID-19.

This clonotype has just a few counts. The rearrangement uses TRBV28 and TRBJ1-5; D ambiguous. Germline V gene sequence: CDR1 MDHEN, CDR2 SYDVKM. V shed 4 bases and J shed 4 bases, with 8 bases lying between them. The CDR3 sequence is 13 residues long. The CDR3 DNA is TGTGCCAGCAGTTCCCCGCCAAATCAGCCCCAGCATTTT. Translated, it gives CASSSPPNQPQHF. The variable domain in full, completed from reference TRBV28 and TRBJ1-5, reads DVKVTQSSRYLVKRTGEKVFLECVQDMDHENMFWYRQDPGLGLRLIYFSYDVKMKEKGDIPEGYSVSREKKERFSLILESASTNQTSMYLCASSSPPNQPQHFGDGTRLSIL.

A few counts support this clonotype. The V call is TRBV20-1, the J call TRBJ2-2; no firm D call. Trimming stripped 4 bases from V and 5 bases from J, with 14 bases between. This CDR3 comprises 14 residues. Germline V gene sequence: CDR1 DFQATT, CDR2 SNEGSKA (reference sequence). CDR3 sequence (DNA): TGCAGTGCTACCGGGTCCTTGGGGACCGGGGAGCTGTTTTTT. Its protein is CSATGSLGTGELFF.

This clonotype was picked up a small number of times. This rearrangement joins TRBV6-5 to TRBJ1-1; TRBD1 is a possible D gene (6 bases). The CDR3 totals 14 residues. V was trimmed by 0 bases and J by 6 bases, leaving 11 bases between them. Germline assignment: CDR1 MNHEY and CDR2 SVGAGI. The CDR3 nucleotides are TGTGCCAGCAGTTACTCGAACCCAGGGGCTGAAGCTTTCTTT. It encodes CASSYSNPGAEAFF.